This is a list of T cell receptor beta chains from one sample in a study of OX40 agonist ivuxolimab in advanced cancers. Assay: immunoSEQ multiplex PCR; the TCRdb copy retains only in-frame clones and omits some. The data contain 20,000 to 25,000 clones, approximately 80% of them singletons. Sequenced here: CD4+ or CD8+ T cells sorted from blood, sampled in a trial of the OX40 agonist ivuxolimab. Receptor source: an adult with an advanced solid tumor such as melanoma, head and neck, liver or kidney cancer. CDR3s include the opening cysteine and the closing phenylalanine or tryptophan. A D gene is named only where the DNA matches it firmly. Clone size appears in some rows only: once, few, many, or a class for an expanded clone.

d_gene | j_gene | v_gene | abundance | CDR3nt | CDR3aa
TRBD1 | TRBJ1-2 | TRBV5-1 | - | TGCGCCAGCAGCGCAGGACAGGGATACTACTATGGCTACACCTTC | CASSAGQGYYYGYTF
TRBD1 | TRBJ1-3 | TRBV28 | - | TGTGCCAGCAGTTTGACAGGGATAGGCCCTGGAAACACCATATATTTT | CASSLTGIGPGNTIYF
- | TRBJ1-4 | TRBV7-9 | - | TGTGCCAGCAGCTCGGACAGCACTAATGAAAAACTGTTTTTT | CASSSDSTNEKLFF
- | TRBJ1-5 | TRBV28 | - | TGTGCCAGCGGCTCCATGTTTTATAGCAATCAGCCCCAGCATTTT | CASGSMFYSNQPQHF
TRBD2 | TRBJ2-1 | TRBV27 | - | TGTGCCAGCAGTTTCGGTAGCGGGAGGGCTTTAAATGAGCAGTTCTTC | CASSFGSGRALNEQFF
- | TRBJ2-3 | TRBV6-5 | few | TGTGCCAGCAGTTGGACAGTAGATTTATCAGATACGCAGTATTTT | CASSWTVDLSDTQYF
- | TRBJ2-2 | TRBV6-5 | - | TGTGCCAGCAGTTACAAGGGAGACACCGGGGAGCTGTTTTTT | CASSYKGDTGELFF
- | TRBJ2-7 | TRBV6-6 | - | TGTGCCAGCAGTGTGGACGGAGCGGCCTACGAGCAGTACTTC | CASSVDGAAYEQYF
TRBD2 | TRBJ2-7 | TRBV9 | - | TGTGCCAGCAGCGATGGGGGGGTGGAGCAGTACTTC | CASSDGGVEQYF
- | TRBJ2-2 | TRBV4-1 | - | TGCGCCAGCAGCCAGGGCCTCGGGCCCCTCGGGGAGCTGTTTTTT | CASSQGLGPLGELFF
TRBD2 | TRBJ2-1 | TRBV5-1 | - | TGCGCCAGCAGCTTGACTAGCGGGGCCCCCCGCTCCTACAATGAGCAGTTCTTC | CASSLTSGAPRSYNEQFF
- | TRBJ2-3 | TRBV10-3 | - | TGTGCCATCACTCCCGGGACGGCCTGGGGATTGTTCACAGATACGCAGTATTTT | CAITPGTAWGLFTDTQYF
- | TRBJ1-1 | TRBV15 | - | TGTGCCACCAGCGCTGGATCCTTGAACACTGAAGCTTTCTTT | CATSAGSLNTEAFF
- | TRBJ1-2 | TRBV28 | - | TGTGCCAGCAGTTTAGAGTCTAACTATGGCTACACCTTC | CASSLESNYGYTF
TRBD1 | TRBJ2-7 | TRBV9 | once | TGTGCCAGCAGCCCAGGGGGATCCGGCGAGCAGTACTTC | CASSPGGSGEQYF
- | TRBJ2-3 | TRBV4-2 | - | TGTGCCAGCAGCTGGAAAGCTGGGACGCCGAGATCAGAAACAGATACGCAGTATTTT | CASSWKAGTPRSETDTQYF
TRBD2 | TRBJ2-7 | TRBV11-2 | medium-sized | TGTGCCAGCAGCTTAGAGGGACTAGCGACCTACGAGCAGTACTTC | CASSLEGLATYEQYF
- | TRBJ2-7 | TRBV4-1 | - | TGCGCCAGCAGCCAAGAAGGTGTCATGTTCTACGAGCAGTACTTC | CASSQEGVMFYEQYF
- | TRBJ2-2 | TRBV27 | - | TGTGCCAGCAGTTCCAGTTGGCGGGGAGCGAACACCGGGGAGCTGTTTTTT | CASSSSWRGANTGELFF
- | TRBJ1-1 | TRBV6-1 | few | TGTGCCAGCAGCCCAGGGTTCGCGAGTAACACTGAAGCTTTCTTT | CASSPGFASNTEAFF
- | TRBJ2-5 | TRBV11-3 | - | TGTGCCAGCCGGGTGCCGTCGCGGGAACGAGAGACCCAGTACTTC | CASRVPSRERETQYF
- | TRBJ1-2 | TRBV28 | - | TGTGCCAGCAGCTTACCAGGACGGTCCTATGGCTACACCTTC | CASSLPGRSYGYTF
TRBD2 | TRBJ2-7 | TRBV5-4 | - | TGTGCCAGCAGCTCGCCCGAAGTTGCGGGAGGCTCCTACGAGCAGTACTTC | CASSSPEVAGGSYEQYF
- | TRBJ2-3 | TRBV27 | - | TGTGCCAGCAGTTCGATAGCGGTCAGCACAGATACGCAGTATTTT | CASSSIAVSTDTQYF
- | TRBJ2-5 | TRBV5-6 | few | TGTGCCAGCAGTATGATTGGCGAGACCCAGTACTTC | CASSMIGETQYF
TRBD1 | TRBJ1-2 | TRBV5-6 | - | TGTGCCAGCAGCTCGACAGGGATCGGCTACACCTTC | CASSSTGIGYTF
- | TRBJ2-6 | TRBV12-5 | - | TGTGCTAGTGGTTTACCACATGCAGGACAAAGTCGGGCCAACGTCCTGACTTTC | CASGLPHAGQSRANVLTF
TRBD1 | TRBJ2-2 | TRBV9 | - | TGTGCCAGCAGCGGGGACAGCCTACCTCCCCGGGAGCTGTTTTTT | CASSGDSLPPRELFF
TRBD2 | TRBJ2-1 | TRBV6-4 | - | TGTGCCAGCAGCCCAATCGGGGGTAGCGGGGATGAGCAGTTCTTC | CASSPIGGSGDEQFF
- | TRBJ1-2 | TRBV27 | - | TGTGCCAGCAGCCCCACAGGGAGTGCTAACTATGGCTACACCTTC | CASSPTGSANYGYTF
TRBD2 | TRBJ2-1 | TRBV5-4 | - | TGTGCCTTTTTCCGGGGGGACTACAATGAGCAGTTCTTC | CAFFRGDYNEQFF
- | TRBJ2-1 | TRBV7-9 | - | TGTGCCAGCAGCTTCGGGAGAGGAGAGCAGTTCTTC | CASSFGRGEQFF
TRBD2 | TRBJ2-7 | TRBV4-1 | few | TGCGCCAGCAGCCAAGATACTGCTAGCGGGAGTACCTACGAGCAGTACTTC | CASSQDTASGSTYEQYF
- | TRBJ2-3 | TRBV10-1 | - | TGCGCCAGCAGTGGTTGGGACCCAGATACGCAGTATTTT | CASSGWDPDTQYF
- | TRBJ1-2 | TRBV2 | - | TGTGCCAGCAATGGCTACACCTTC | CASNGYTF
- | TRBJ1-1 | TRBV11-2 | - | TGTGCCAGCAACCTCTTCACCCTTCGGGTGTTGAACACTGAAGCTTTCTTT | CASNLFTLRVLNTEAFF
- | TRBJ2-7 | TRBV28 | - | TGTGCCAGCAGTTTGGGACCCTCCTACGAGCAGTACTTC | CASSLGPSYEQYF
- | TRBJ2-7 | TRBV2 | - | TGTGCCAGCAGTGATTATCGGACCGGCTCCTGGGGGCAGTACTTC | CASSDYRTGSWGQYF
- | TRBJ2-7 | TRBV5-1 | - | TGCGCCAGCGGAGTGAGCGGAACCTACGAGCAGTACTTC | CASGVSGTYEQYF
- | TRBJ1-2 | TRBV6-5 | once | TGTGCCAGCAGTGAAATCAGCACCTACTATGGCTACACCTTC | CASSEISTYYGYTF
- | TRBJ1-1 | TRBV27 | medium-sized | TGTGCCAGCAGTTTATTCCCTGACAGTCTCACTGAAGCTTTCTTT | CASSLFPDSLTEAFF
TRBD1 | TRBJ2-2 | TRBV13 | - | TGTGCCAGCCAACAGGGGAGTCACACCGGGGAGCTGTTTTTT | CASQQGSHTGELFF
- | TRBJ2-3 | TRBV11-2 | - | TGTGCCAGCAGCCCACGCTCGGGGACTTTCGCAGATACGCAGTATTTT | CASSPRSGTFADTQYF
- | TRBJ2-7 | TRBV6-5 | medium-sized | TGTGCCAGCAGTTACACCAGCTCCTACGAGCAGTACTTC | CASSYTSSYEQYF